This T cell receptor beta chain was recorded in a study of radiation and T cells in renal cell carcinoma. The method was immunoSEQ multiplex PCR; TCRdb's version includes in-frame clones alone and lacks a portion of them. The data hold 45,000 to 55,000 clones, with 80% observed a single time. The V end was cut by 2 bases, the J end by 7 bases, with 14 bases between. In germline, CDR1 is LGHNA, CDR2 YNFKEQ. The CDR3 covers 14 residues. As to time point: blood 2 weeks post-SBRT. This sample's treatment: 15 Gy SBRT to primary tumor, nephrectomy 4 weeks later. Clear cell pathology was present in this patient's renal cell carcinoma.

The material sequenced was blood, taken from a patient whose treatment included radiotherapy and nephrectomy. The origin of this receptor is a woman aged 70-85 years with renal cell carcinoma. V gene TRBV4-2 combines with J gene TRBJ1-2; D may be TRBD1 (5 bases). The CDR3 is CASSQQGGEVGYTF. DNA for the CDR3: TGTGCCAGCAGCCAACAGGGTGGGGAGGTTGGCTACACCTTC.